One and the same sample provided the 9 T cell receptor beta chains below, sequenced in a study of vaccination and CD4 T cells after COVID-19. Treatment: approximately 10-day PBMC culture with coronavirus spike peptide pools or control peptides (ViraFEST assay). The Oncomine TCR Beta short-read assay generated sequence data from the DNA of cultured CD4+ T cells. TCRdb independently ran MiXCR on the PCR reads; one entry per CDR3 protein. The sample carries 7,500 or so distinct CDR3 sequences, roughly 80% recorded once. Antigen specificity for these receptors is unknown. Sequenced sample: CD4+ T cells from blood, cultured in vitro. The receptors were gathered from a human donor who had recovered from COVID-19.

V is TRBV27 and J is TRBJ2-1; tentative D call: TRBD2 (6 bases). Germline CDR1 MNHEY, CDR2 SMNVEV (reference sequence). V lost 5 bases, J lost 5 bases, and 16 bases lay in between. CDR3 size: 15 residues. The CDR3 DNA is TGTGCCAGCAGTCTATACACACCGGGGGACAATGAGCAGTTCTTC. Translation gives CASSLYTPGDNEQFF.

The chain links TRBV10-3 to TRBJ2-5; D is unclear. The CDR3 covers 13 residues. The V and J ends lost 1 base and 1 base respectively, with 4 bases between them. The germline V gene has CDR1 ENHRY and CDR2 SYGVKD. CDR3 residues: CAISEYSQETQYF. In DNA form, the CDR3 reads TGTGCCATCAGTGAGTACAGCCAAGAGACCCAGTACTTC.

The V call is TRBV19, the J call TRBJ1-6; D unresolved. V lost 4 bases to trimming and J lost 8 bases, with 9 bases between them. The V gene's germline CDR1 is LNHDA and CDR2 SQIVND (reference sequence). The length of the CDR3 is 13 residues. The CDR3 sequence: CASSTREYSPLHF. CDR3 bases: TGTGCCAGTAGTACCCGGGAGTATTCACCCCTCCACTTT.

The chain joins TRBV12-3 or TRBV12-4 to TRBJ1-1, with D hard to call. The V end lost 2 bases, the J end lost 1 base, and 11 bases lay between the germline ends. The CDR3 extends over 15 amino acids. The CDR3 protein is CASSLLGNGNTEAFF. CDR3 nucleotide sequence: TGTGCCAGCAGTTTACTAGGGAACGGGAACACTGAAGCTTTCTTT.

This clonotype occurred a few times. V gene TRBV20-1 combines with J gene TRBJ2-5, with TRBD2 as a possible D gene (5 bases). The CDR3 has 11 amino acids. Germline V gene sequence: CDR1 DFQATT, CDR2 SNEGSKA (reference sequence). V dropped 5 bases and J dropped 5 bases, with 9 bases sitting between them. The CDR3 reads CSALPGETQYF. In DNA form, the CDR3 reads TGCAGTGCTCTCCCGGGGGAGACCCAGTACTTC.

The rearrangement joins TRBV6-2 or TRBV6-3 to TRBJ1-5, with a possible D match to TRBD1 (6 bases). The CDR3 contains 14 residues. Germline lookup yields CDR1 MNHEY and CDR2 SVGEGT. V lost 6 bases and J lost 6, with 15 bases in between. The DNA of the CDR3 is TGTGCCAGCAGGAGGGCAGGGGAGGTTCAGCCCCAGCATTTT. Its protein is CASRRAGEVQPQHF.

This chain joins TRBV27 and TRBJ1-2, with no clear D. Germline CDR1 reads MNHEY; CDR2 reads SMNVEV (reference sequence). The ends were cut back, 4 bases at V and 0 bases at J, with 6 bases in the middle. The CDR3 is 13 residues long. The CDR3 reads CASSSRTNYGYTF. In DNA form, the CDR3 reads TGTGCCAGCAGTTCCCGGACTAACTATGGCTACACCTTC.

V usage is TRBV21-1 and J usage is TRBJ2-1; TRBD2 is taken as the D call from the table, unchecked against the DNA. TRBV21-1 is classified as a pseudogene. The CDR3 runs to 14 residues. The CDR3 loop is CASGRLESYNEQFF. The CDR3, as DNA: TGTGCCAGCGGGAGACTAGAGTCCTACAATGAGCAGTTCTTC.

This clonotype was found a few times. This rearrangement joins TRBV20-1 to TRBJ1-2; the match to TRBD1 covers 7 bases. The ends lost 4 bases at V and 7 bases at J; junction bases unmatched: 6. The germline V gene encodes CDR1 DFQATT and CDR2 SNEGSKA (reference sequence). The CDR3 covers 12 residues. DNA of the CDR3: TGCAGTGCTAAACAGGGGAGTTTTGGCTACACCTTC. Its translation is CSAKQGSFGYTF.